The TCR beta chain described here comes from a study of shared clonotypes between healthy human individuals. Findings and caveats of the study: Memory subsets generally showed smaller estimated richness than naive subsets did. Some clonotypes were shared by all four sorted-subset donors, while others were not shared. The non-shared ones had lower generation probabilities than the shared ones.

Note on this clone: Its antigen is as yet unknown.

Germline CDR1 SGHAT, CDR2 FQNNGV. Trimming took 5 bases from V and 1 from J, leaving 20 bases between them. This CDR3 is built from 17 residues. Donors, healthy HIV-negative adults, lacked recent acute infections or vaccinations. Roughly 33,000 T cell genomes, or roughly 180 ng DNA, went into the sorted-subset replicate PCRs. Only in-frame clones appear in the TCRdb table, and some are missing; sequencing was by immunoSEQ multiplex PCR. The data hold about 320,000 clones, with 87% observed a single time. The chain is built from TRBV11-2 and TRBJ1-1; tentatively, D is TRBD1 (5 bases). This TCR was sampled from a man between 18 and 29 years old in good health. The sequencing sample was made of memory CD8+ T cells sorted from blood. Noted subset: CD45RO+ cells pooled with CCR7-negative TemRA cells. This chain's CDR3 is CASSPLGQGSWNTEAFF. CDR3 bases: TGTGCCAGCAGCCCCCTAGGGCAGGGCTCATGGAACACTGAAGCTTTCTTT.